This T cell receptor (beta chain) was sequenced for a study of blood T cell repertoires in COVID-19 (dated by TCRdb to between 2020 and 2021). About the full investigation: Samples covering the acute and convalescent phases of COVID-19 were provided by collaborators in the United States, Italy and Spain. The prospective study material was composed of cDNA or gDNA derived from T cells, B-cell-depleted T cells, or PBMCs. Deeply sampled blood TCRbeta repertoires from subjects exposed to, actively infected with, or recovered from COVID-19 were included in the dataset. The repertoires were released in a freely available public database intended as a resource for research on the immune response to SARS-CoV-2. Samples came from the ongoing ImmuneRACE study (first 160 participants) plus 1,254 subjects from 6 global collaborators. A de-identified subject ID, COVID-19 status, age in years and sex were almost always included in the sample metadata. Where available, HLA class I and class II types were obtained from metadata supplied by the sample provider rather than from assay-based typing. The full study reports these points: Clinical and demographic metadata were provided uncurated, with the amount varying by source and participant.

TCRbeta CDR3 regions were amplified from genomic DNA using the immunoSEQ Assay, a bias-controlled multiplex PCR. For the original study's pipeline: Within the assay, amplification of reference gene primers was used to estimate how many nucleated cells each sample contained. To quantify the absolute abundance of each unique TCRbeta CDR3 rearrangement, sequence reads were collapsed and filtered. For each sample, productive Simpson clonality was calculated as the square root of Simpson's diversity index over productive rearrangements. TCRdb stores this immuneACCESS table with in-frame sequences only. Part of the clones is absent; in the studies checked, under half of the shortfall reflects unresolved V genes, and no reason is known for the rest. V, J and clone size reflect that table, while D and trimming were determined from the DNA. Within this sample are some 48,000 clones, with under 90% of them counted one time only. The ten largest account for nearly 45% of the sample.

Whole blood was collected in K2EDTA tubes by collaborating institutions according to the institutions' own protocols. For TCRbeta analysis, collaborator samples were shipped as frozen whole blood, as isolated PBMCs, or as DNA extracted from either sample type. About this clone itself: The specificity of this receptor is unknown. Base qualities are not recorded, but no much larger clone differs from it by a single base.

The germline V gene encodes CDR1 MNHNS and CDR2 SASEGT. V trim: 4 bases; J trim: 8 bases; unmatched bases: 16. The CDR3 covers 17 residues, taking in both the cysteine and the phenylalanine. Left in the record is the CDR3 DNA by itself, 51 bases read in frame from the first base. The sequence was collected from a human donor in a cohort sampled during active COVID-19. The source material was peripheral blood. In this chain, TRBV6-1 is recombined with TRBJ2-1; a stretch of 8 junction bases matches TRBD2. The CDR3: CASSGTPYTGTRDEQFF. In nucleotide form, the sequence is TGTGCCAGCAGTGGCACACCCTATACCGGGACTAGGGATGAGCAGTTCTTC.